Listed below are T cell receptor beta chains from one sample, sequenced in a study of technical replicates of blood from several donors. TCRdb's table, derived via immunoSEQ multiplex PCR, lists solely in-frame clones and lacks some. Among more than 70,000 clones, 85% to 95% were seen once, and the ten largest hold under 0.3%. Sequenced material: T cells isolated from PBMCs. The source is a human donor in good health. Both conserved end residues are part of each CDR3. The D gene is left open where the match is weak. Some rows mark clone size as missing; the rest say once, few, many or name a class of expanded clone.

CDR3nt: TGCGCCAGCAGCCAATTTAAGGGGGCTGGAAACACCATATATTTT; CDR3aa: CASSQFKGAGNTIYF; v_gene: TRBV4-1; d_gene: -; j_gene: TRBJ1-3; abundance: -
CDR3nt: TGTGCCAGTCGAAATGACAGGTTACAAGCTTTCTTT; CDR3aa: CASRNDRLQAFF; v_gene: TRBV27; d_gene: -; j_gene: TRBJ1-1; abundance: -
CDR3nt: TGCGCCAGCAGCCAAGTCACCCCAGGGAAGCAGCCCCAGCATTTT; CDR3aa: CASSQVTPGKQPQHF; v_gene: TRBV4-1; d_gene: -; j_gene: TRBJ1-5; abundance: -
CDR3nt: TGTGCCACCAGCAGAGATGGAGGACAGGGGGCCGGGGAGCTGTTTTTT; CDR3aa: CATSRDGGQGAGELFF; v_gene: TRBV15; d_gene: TRBD1; j_gene: TRBJ2-2; abundance: -
CDR3nt: TGCGCCAGCACTGACCGCGATACAGGGGCCTACACCGGGGAGCTGTTTTTT; CDR3aa: CASTDRDTGAYTGELFF; v_gene: TRBV5-1; d_gene: TRBD1; j_gene: TRBJ2-2; abundance: -
CDR3nt: TGCGCCAGCAGTAGGGGGGGCCTAGCGGTGAACACCGGGGAGCTGTTTTTT; CDR3aa: CASSRGGLAVNTGELFF; v_gene: TRBV10-1; d_gene: -; j_gene: TRBJ2-2; abundance: -
CDR3nt: TGTGCCAGCAGGCCAGGGTTGGCCAATTCACCCCTCCACTTT; CDR3aa: CASRPGLANSPLHF; v_gene: TRBV6-5; d_gene: -; j_gene: TRBJ1-6; abundance: -
CDR3nt: TGTGCAACAGGGGTCAATCAGCCCCAGCATTTT; CDR3aa: CATGVNQPQHF; v_gene: TRBV6-5; d_gene: TRBD1; j_gene: TRBJ1-5; abundance: -
CDR3nt: TGTGCCAGCAGTTCCCCGGGACAGGATCCTGGCTACACCTTC; CDR3aa: CASSSPGQDPGYTF; v_gene: TRBV27; d_gene: TRBD1; j_gene: TRBJ1-2; abundance: -
CDR3nt: TGTGCCAGCAGTTCCCATAAACGGCAGGGATGCACTGAAGCTTTCTTT; CDR3aa: CASSSHKRQGCTEAFF; v_gene: TRBV6-5; d_gene: -; j_gene: TRBJ1-1; abundance: -
CDR3nt: TGTGCCAGCACCGGGACAGCTGGAAACACCATATATTTT; CDR3aa: CASTGTAGNTIYF; v_gene: TRBV6-1; d_gene: TRBD1; j_gene: TRBJ1-3; abundance: -
CDR3nt: TGCGCCAGCAGTGAAGGACTTTTAAATGGCTACACCTTC; CDR3aa: CASSEGLLNGYTF; v_gene: TRBV10-1; d_gene: -; j_gene: TRBJ1-2; abundance: -
CDR3nt: TGTGCCAGCCTTCTGCGCGTATCTGAAGCTTTCTTT; CDR3aa: CASLLRVSEAFF; v_gene: TRBV2; d_gene: -; j_gene: TRBJ1-1; abundance: few
CDR3nt: TGTGCCAGCAGCTCCTCTACGGGACTGGCTAACTATGGCTACACCTTC; CDR3aa: CASSSSTGLANYGYTF; v_gene: TRBV7-8; d_gene: -; j_gene: TRBJ1-2; abundance: -
CDR3nt: TGTGCCAGCAGCCCCGGACAGGGGGCGTATACCGGGGAGCTGTTTTTT; CDR3aa: CASSPGQGAYTGELFF; v_gene: TRBV7-6; d_gene: TRBD1; j_gene: TRBJ2-2; abundance: -
CDR3nt: TGTGCCAGCAGCTTAGCGCGGGGTGGTCACACTGAAGCTTTCTTT; CDR3aa: CASSLARGGHTEAFF; v_gene: TRBV7-9; d_gene: -; j_gene: TRBJ1-1; abundance: -
CDR3nt: TGTGCCAGCAGCTTAGAATGGGCGGGAGGAAGAAGCACAGATACGCAGTATTTT; CDR3aa: CASSLEWAGGRSTDTQYF; v_gene: TRBV11-2; d_gene: TRBD2; j_gene: TRBJ2-3; abundance: -
CDR3nt: TGTGCCAGCAGCTTGGCCGGGTTTGGCAATCAGCCCCAGCATTTT; CDR3aa: CASSLAGFGNQPQHF; v_gene: TRBV5-4; d_gene: -; j_gene: TRBJ1-5; abundance: -
CDR3nt: TGTGCCAGCAGCTCGATAGGACAGGGTGGAGACACTGAAGCTTTCTTT; CDR3aa: CASSSIGQGGDTEAFF; v_gene: TRBV7-9; d_gene: TRBD1; j_gene: TRBJ1-1; abundance: few
CDR3nt: TGTGCCAGCAGACCTCTTCCGGGTCTTTCCCACAATGAGCAGTTCTTC; CDR3aa: CASRPLPGLSHNEQFF; v_gene: TRBV27; d_gene: -; j_gene: TRBJ2-1; abundance: once
CDR3nt: TGTGCCAGCAGTTCCCGGGACAGGGGAAGCAATCAGCCCCAGCATTTT; CDR3aa: CASSSRDRGSNQPQHF; v_gene: TRBV6-5; d_gene: TRBD1; j_gene: TRBJ1-5; abundance: -
CDR3nt: TGTGCCAGCACCCAAGCAAGGGGCAGCAATCAGCCCCAGCATTTT; CDR3aa: CASTQARGSNQPQHF; v_gene: TRBV6-4; d_gene: -; j_gene: TRBJ1-5; abundance: few
CDR3nt: TGTGCCAGCGGAGGGGGCTATGAGCAGTTCTTC; CDR3aa: CASGGGYEQFF; v_gene: TRBV2; d_gene: -; j_gene: TRBJ2-1; abundance: -
CDR3nt: TGTGCCAGCACCCTGGAATCAGGGGCCCTCTTATATGGCTACACCTTC; CDR3aa: CASTLESGALLYGYTF; v_gene: TRBV28; d_gene: -; j_gene: TRBJ1-2; abundance: once
CDR3nt: TGCAGCGCTCCGACAGGGGAATTATCCACTGAAGCTTTCTTT; CDR3aa: CSAPTGELSTEAFF; v_gene: TRBV29-1; d_gene: TRBD1; j_gene: TRBJ1-1; abundance: -
CDR3nt: TGTGCCAGCAGCGTAGGGCTGACTAGCGGGAGTACCAATGAGCAGTTCTTC; CDR3aa: CASSVGLTSGSTNEQFF; v_gene: TRBV9; d_gene: TRBD2; j_gene: TRBJ2-1; abundance: -
CDR3nt: TGTGCCAGCAGCTTAGAAGGACAGGGGAAATCCTACGAGCAGTACTTC; CDR3aa: CASSLEGQGKSYEQYF; v_gene: TRBV7-9; d_gene: TRBD1; j_gene: TRBJ2-7; abundance: -
CDR3nt: TGTGCCAGCAGCACGACAGGGTCAGAGACCCAGTACTTC; CDR3aa: CASSTTGSETQYF; v_gene: TRBV7-9; d_gene: TRBD1; j_gene: TRBJ2-5; abundance: -
CDR3nt: TGTGCCTGGAGTGTACCCGGTCTCGACAGGGGGGTCACCGGGGAGCTGTTTTTT; CDR3aa: CAWSVPGLDRGVTGELFF; v_gene: TRBV30; d_gene: TRBD1; j_gene: TRBJ2-2; abundance: -
CDR3nt: TGTGCCAGCAGTTACGACAGGTTCGGGCACTACGAGCAGTACTTC; CDR3aa: CASSYDRFGHYEQYF; v_gene: TRBV6-6; d_gene: -; j_gene: TRBJ2-7; abundance: -
CDR3nt: TGTGCCAGCAGCCCCGGGACTAGCTTAAACTCCTACGAGCAGTACTTC; CDR3aa: CASSPGTSLNSYEQYF; v_gene: TRBV5-8; d_gene: TRBD2; j_gene: TRBJ2-7; abundance: -
CDR3nt: TGTGCCAGTAGTATTCCAGGACAGGGAAACACTGAAGCTTTCTTT; CDR3aa: CASSIPGQGNTEAFF; v_gene: TRBV19; d_gene: TRBD1; j_gene: TRBJ1-1; abundance: -
CDR3nt: TGTGCCATCAGGGCAGACTCCTACGAGCAGTACTTC; CDR3aa: CAIRADSYEQYF; v_gene: TRBV10-3; d_gene: -; j_gene: TRBJ2-7; abundance: -
CDR3nt: TGTGCCATCAGTGACCCGACAGGGGAATACACTTCTAACTATGGCTACACCTTC; CDR3aa: CAISDPTGEYTSNYGYTF; v_gene: TRBV10-3; d_gene: TRBD1; j_gene: TRBJ1-2; abundance: -
CDR3nt: TGTGCCAGCAGTGAGAACGCGGGGGCTAACTATGGCTACACCTTC; CDR3aa: CASSENAGANYGYTF; v_gene: TRBV6-1; d_gene: -; j_gene: TRBJ1-2; abundance: -
CDR3nt: TGTGCCAGCAGCTTAGAGGTCGAGTCCCTAGCGTACTTC; CDR3aa: CASSLEVESLAYF; v_gene: TRBV11-2; d_gene: -; j_gene: TRBJ2-7; abundance: -
CDR3nt: TGTGCCAGCGGCAGTTTGAGGGGGTTTTCCGGGGAGCTGTTTTTT; CDR3aa: CASGSLRGFSGELFF; v_gene: TRBV11-2; d_gene: -; j_gene: TRBJ2-2; abundance: -
CDR3nt: TGTGCCAGCAGCTTAGGAGCGACAGGGTTATACACAGATACGCAGTATTTT; CDR3aa: CASSLGATGLYTDTQYF; v_gene: TRBV7-9; d_gene: TRBD1; j_gene: TRBJ2-3; abundance: -
CDR3nt: TGTGCCAGCAGGACTAGCGGGTATAACAATGAGCAGTTCTTC; CDR3aa: CASRTSGYNNEQFF; v_gene: TRBV27; d_gene: TRBD2; j_gene: TRBJ2-1; abundance: once
CDR3nt: TGTGCCAGCAGTTACTCGGGACTAGCGGGAGAAAATGAGCAGTTCTTC; CDR3aa: CASSYSGLAGENEQFF; v_gene: TRBV6-6; d_gene: TRBD2; j_gene: TRBJ2-1; abundance: -
CDR3nt: TGTGCCAGCAGTTTAGGAGCGGGGGCGGGATTCTTCAGGGGTGAGCAGTTCTTC; CDR3aa: CASSLGAGAGFFRGEQFF; v_gene: TRBV27; d_gene: TRBD2; j_gene: TRBJ2-1; abundance: -
CDR3nt: TGTGCCAGCAATACAGGCAATCAGCCCCAGCATTTT; CDR3aa: CASNTGNQPQHF; v_gene: TRBV6-5; d_gene: -; j_gene: TRBJ1-5; abundance: -
CDR3nt: TGTGCCAGCAGTTCCCGGTTAGGGGTAGTCTCCTACGAGCAGTACTTC; CDR3aa: CASSSRLGVVSYEQYF; v_gene: TRBV7-6; d_gene: -; j_gene: TRBJ2-7; abundance: -
CDR3nt: TGTGCCAGCAGCTCCACCCCGGGACTAGCGCCTAATGAGCAGTTCTTC; CDR3aa: CASSSTPGLAPNEQFF; v_gene: TRBV7-9; d_gene: TRBD2; j_gene: TRBJ2-1; abundance: once
CDR3nt: TGTGCCAGTAGTCCCAACAGGGGGTTTAAGGCCGGGACTGAAGCTTTCTTT; CDR3aa: CASSPNRGFKAGTEAFF; v_gene: TRBV19; d_gene: TRBD1; j_gene: TRBJ1-1; abundance: once
CDR3nt: TGCAGCGTTGAAACAGGGAACTATGGCTACACCTTC; CDR3aa: CSVETGNYGYTF; v_gene: TRBV29-1; d_gene: -; j_gene: TRBJ1-2; abundance: -
CDR3nt: TGTGCCAGCAGTTACTCCCAACCCGGCAGGGTCGAGCAGTACTTC; CDR3aa: CASSYSQPGRVEQYF; v_gene: TRBV6-5; d_gene: -; j_gene: TRBJ2-7; abundance: once
CDR3nt: TGTGCCAGCCACCCTTTGGGCTCCTCTGAGCAGTTCTTC; CDR3aa: CASHPLGSSEQFF; v_gene: TRBV28; d_gene: -; j_gene: TRBJ2-1; abundance: -
CDR3nt: TGTGCCAGCAGTATATACCCGCCAGACGAGCAGTACTTC; CDR3aa: CASSIYPPDEQYF; v_gene: TRBV6-1; d_gene: -; j_gene: TRBJ2-7; abundance: -
CDR3nt: TGTGCCAGCAGCTTGGCCGGTTCTACCTACGAGCAGTACTTC; CDR3aa: CASSLAGSTYEQYF; v_gene: TRBV5-6; d_gene: -; j_gene: TRBJ2-7; abundance: -
CDR3nt: TGTGCCAGCAGCTTGTCGTTAGCGGGAGGGATCTCCTACGAGCAGTACTTC; CDR3aa: CASSLSLAGGISYEQYF; v_gene: TRBV5-6; d_gene: TRBD2; j_gene: TRBJ2-7; abundance: -
CDR3nt: TGCGCCAGCAGCCAACGGCTTTCCGGGACATACCACTTT; CDR3aa: CASSQRLSGTYHF; v_gene: TRBV4-1; d_gene: -; j_gene: TRBJ2-3; abundance: -
CDR3nt: TGTGCCAGCAGCGGTAGGGGACAGTACTATGGCTACACCTTC; CDR3aa: CASSGRGQYYGYTF; v_gene: TRBV9; d_gene: TRBD1; j_gene: TRBJ1-2; abundance: -
CDR3nt: TGTGCCACCAGCCATGACAGAAATTTGGTTGCTTTCTTT; CDR3aa: CATSHDRNLVAFF; v_gene: TRBV15; d_gene: -; j_gene: TRBJ1-1; abundance: few